The 18 T cell receptor beta chains in this list originate from one sample, sequenced in a study of response to subunit inactivated influenza vaccine. TCRdb redid the calling of the RT-PCR reads with MiXCR, one entry per CDR3 protein. The data contain about 170,000 distinct CDR3 sequences, approximately 12% of them singletons. The same sample was also studied in work on T cells expressing NK-cell markers. That study adds: As the method of synthesis, 5'RACE template switching with UMIs yielded TCR beta cDNA.

Sequencing used CD8+ T cells sorted from PBMCs, obtained 11 to 12 days after vaccination. These receptors came from a man in his fifties who received an inactivated influenza vaccine.

This chain joins TRBV12-3 or TRBV12-4 and TRBJ1-4; D is unclear. Trimming took off 5 bases at V and 8 bases at J, with 15 bases between the two ends. This CDR3 contains 14 residues. CDR3 bases: TGTGCCAGCAGTCCTGGAGCCCGGGCGGAAAAACTGTTTTTT. It translates to CASSPGARAEKLFF.

A few counts support this clonotype. This chain joins TRBV7-2 and TRBJ2-7; no firm D call. V lost 0 bases, J lost 1 base, and 7 bases lay in between. CDR3 length equals 14 residues. Germline CDR1 SGHTA, CDR2 FQGNSA. DNA of the CDR3: TGTGCCAGCAGCTTAGCTGGCAAATCCTACGAGCAGTACTTC. Translating gives CASSLAGKSYEQYF.

V gene TRBV6-5 combines with J gene TRBJ2-1, with D possibly being TRBD2 (6 bases). The CDR3 contains 16 residues. Germline V CDR1 and CDR2: MNHEY, SVGAGI. V gave up 2 bases and J gave up 2 bases, with 13 bases separating them. CDR3 nucleotides: TGTGCCAGCAGTTACGAGGCGGGGAGAGCCTACAATGAGCAGTTCTTC. Amino acid sequence: CASSYEAGRAYNEQFF.

The sample holds a few counts of this clonotype. This rearrangement joins TRBV6-1 to TRBJ2-3, with 9 bases lining up with TRBD1. The CDR3 is made up of 16 amino acids. Per germline, CDR1 MNHNS and CDR2 SASEGT. With 5 bases clipped from V and 5 bases from J, the junction kept 11 bases outside the gene matches. CDR3 sequence (DNA): TGTGCCAGCAGTCCCCCGGGACAGGGTTTGATAGATACGCAGTATTTT. Translation gives CASSPPGQGLIDTQYF.

This clonotype came up a few times. V and J are TRBV9 and TRBJ2-7; 11 bases agree with TRBD1. The J segment lost 7 bases and the V segment lost 3 bases, leaving 18 bases of the junction unmatched. CDR3 size: 18 residues. CDR1 and CDR2 from the germline V gene are SGDLS and YYNGEE. The CDR3 sequence: CASSANLGTGTGGHEQYF. DNA for the CDR3: TGTGCCAGCAGCGCTAACCTGGGGACGGGGACAGGGGGGCATGAGCAGTACTTC.

This clonotype was detected a few times. The chain has TRBV9 and TRBJ2-2, with 9 bases lining up with TRBD1. J lost 5 bases, V lost 0 bases, and 2 bases had no gene match. CDR1 and CDR2 from the germline V gene are SGDLS and YYNGEE. The length of the CDR3 is 15 residues. The CDR3 here is CASSVEGTGTGELFF. The DNA of the CDR3 is TGTGCCAGCAGCGTAGAAGGGACAGGGACCGGGGAGCTGTTTTTT.

In this sample, this clonotype turned up a few times. This chain connects TRBV7-8 to TRBJ2-7; 7 positions agree with TRBD1. Germline CDR1 and CDR2: SGHVS and FQNEAQ. V lost 5 bases to trimming and J lost 5 bases; unmatched junction nucleotides: 9. This CDR3 spans 14 amino acids. The CDR3 sequence: CASSRRQGVHEQYF. For the CDR3, the DNA is TGTGCCAGCAGCCGTAGACAGGGAGTCCACGAGCAGTACTTC.

The chain recombines TRBV2 with TRBJ1-5; D is unresolved. This CDR3 region has 14 residues. Trimming took off 0 bases at V and 4 bases at J, with 7 bases between the two ends. Germline CDR1 is SNHLY and CDR2 is FYNNEI. CDR3 DNA: TGTGCCAGCAGTGAAGCCTACGGGAATCAGCCCCAGCATTTT. This gives the protein CASSEAYGNQPQHF.

This clonotype occurred many times. CDR3 DNA sequence: TGTGCCAGCAGTTTAAGGTCACTAAATCAGCCCCAGCATTTT. This gives the protein CASSLRSLNQPQHF. The chain recombines TRBV12-3 or TRBV12-4 with TRBJ1-5; D uncertain. The CDR3 runs 14 residues. Between the trimmed V and J ends, which lost 2 bases and 4 bases, there was a span of 9 bases.

The chain uses TRBV19 and TRBJ2-7; 7 bases are shared with TRBD1. Germline assignment: CDR1 LNHDA and CDR2 SQIVND (reference sequence). The CDR3 length is 13 residues. Unmatched junction bases numbered 6, after V lost 3 bases and J lost 7 bases. CDR3 sequence: CASSIRQGQEQYF. In DNA form, the CDR3 reads TGTGCCAGTAGTATCCGACAGGGCCAAGAGCAGTACTTC.

This clonotype was found a few times. At one boundary the junction diverges from the germline segment, which might be a read error. The V and J genes are TRBV28 and TRBJ2-7; TRBD2 might be the D (7 bases). The V gene's germline CDR1 is MDHEN and CDR2 SYDVKM. The CDR3 has 12 residues. The CDR3, as DNA: TGTGCCAGCCGCCGGGGGGCAGGCCACGGAGTTTTC. Translated: CASRRGAGHGVF.

CDR3 nucleotide sequence: TGTGCCAGCAGCCAAACCCCAGATACGCAGTATTTT. It translates to CASSQTPDTQYF. The chain combines TRBV14 with TRBJ2-3; D remains unclear. The germline V gene encodes CDR1 SGHDN and CDR2 FVKESK. V was pared by 2 bases and J by 4 bases, with 4 bases between. This CDR3 has 12 residues.

The chain carries TRBV28 and TRBJ2-6; D unresolved. CDR3 size: 18 residues. The germline gives CDR1 MDHEN, CDR2 SYDVKM. Trimming pared 3 bases from V and 0 bases from J, leaving 15 bases between. The CDR3 reads CASSLWGMRRSGANVLTF. For the CDR3, the DNA is TGTGCCAGCAGTTTGTGGGGTATGAGACGCTCTGGGGCCAACGTCCTGACTTTC.

This clonotype was recorded many times. The rearrangement uses TRBV27 and TRBJ1-2; 8 bases map to TRBD1. Germline V gene lookup returns CDR1 MNHEY and CDR2 SMNVEV (reference sequence). With V trimmed by 3 bases and J by 0 bases, 9 bases remained unmatched. This CDR3 is 17 amino acids long. For the CDR3, the DNA is TGTGCCAGCAGTTTCCGGGGGCAGGGGGCTACTAACTATGGCTACACCTTC. It yields the protein CASSFRGQGATNYGYTF.

In the case of this clonotype: This may stem from a read error, because a much larger clone lies one nucleotide away. The gene calls are TRBV20-1 and TRBJ2-1; maybe TRBD2 (7 bases). Trimming removed 6 bases at V and 9 bases at J, with 24 bases between. The CDR3 contains 15 residues. CDR1 is DFQATT, CDR2 SNEGSKA, per germline (reference sequence). The CDR3 DNA reads TGCAGTGCAACAAAGAGGACTAGGGGGAGATCTGAGCAGTTCTTC. This gives the protein CSATKRTRGRSEQFF.

Turning to this clonotype: A read error may produce the germline difference seen at one junction end. The chain employs TRBV20-1 and TRBJ2-4; no definite D call. The CDR3 sequence is 9 residues long. Germline lookup yields CDR1 DFQATT and CDR2 SNEGSKA (reference sequence). CDR3 sequence: CSARDKVTF. The CDR3 nucleotides read TGCAGTGCTAGAGATAAAGTGACCTTC.

This clonotype occurred a few times. The chain has TRBV6-1 and TRBJ2-3; possibly TRBD2 for D (6 bases). Per germline, CDR1 MNHNS and CDR2 SASEGT. Trimming pared 2 bases from V and 2 bases from J, leaving 11 bases between. The CDR3 totals 15 residues. The CDR3 loop is CASSERAGFTDTQYF. CDR3 in DNA: TGTGCCAGCAGTGAAAGGGCGGGATTCACAGATACGCAGTATTTT.

This clonotype came up many times. The V gene is TRBV12-3 or TRBV12-4, the J gene TRBJ1-6; D might be TRBD1 (5 bases). The CDR3 contains 14 residues. Trimming pared 5 bases from V and 2 bases from J, leaving 7 bases between. The DNA for the CDR3 is TGTGCCAGCAGTGACAGAGCCTATAATTCACCCCTCCACTTT. Its translation is CASSDRAYNSPLHF.